The 28 T cell receptor beta chains below all came from one sample that was sequenced in a study of coeliac disease (dated by TCRdb to between 2020 and 2023). The protocol used for the library was the immunoSEQ multiplex PCR assay. Drawn from immuneACCESS, this table holds only the in-frame rearrangements with V and J called that TCRdb kept. Clones are partly lost; checked studies trace under half to an unresolved V gene and leave the rest unexplained. This sample lists more than 5,500 clones; around 62% were detected once. About 9.2% of the sample is in the top ten clones. The sequenced material came from lymphocytes from the gut lamina propria. Reading the label with the study, this specimen's cell subset or site is: lamina propria cell (LPC) fraction of small intestinal biopsy. All receptors come from a man in his 70s with active celiac disease.

The V and J genes are TRBV6-5 and TRBJ2-5, with 9 positions matching TRBD1. This CDR3 is 12 amino acids long. The ends lost 6 bases at V and 4 bases at J; junction bases unmatched: 0. Germline CDR1 is MNHEY and CDR2 is SVGAGI. The CDR3 sequence is CASRGQGETQYF. The CDR3 DNA follows: TGTGCCAGCAGGGGACAGGGAGAGACCCAGTACTTC.

This clone showed up just a few times. The rearrangement uses TRBV28 and TRBJ2-7; D might be TRBD2 (6 bases). V gave up 3 bases and J gave up 5 bases, with 11 bases separating them. CDR3 length: 13 amino acids. Germline V lookup: CDR1 MDHEN, CDR2 SYDVKM. For the CDR3, the DNA is TGTGCCAGCAGTTTCCCCCCGGGGGACGAGCAGTACTTC. Its translation is CASSFPPGDEQYF.

The J gene is TRBJ2-7, the V gene TRBV5-1; D might be TRBD2 (5 bases). CDR3 length: 14 amino acids. The germline V gene encodes CDR1 SGHRS and CDR2 YFSETQ. V dropped 0 bases and J dropped 3 bases, with 10 bases sitting between them. For the CDR3, the DNA is TGCGCCAGCAGCTTGGAGGACGGAGGCTACGAGCAGTACTTC. It specifies CASSLEDGGYEQYF.

The chain carries TRBV6-5 and TRBJ1-1; 7 bases match TRBD1. CDR1 and CDR2 from the germline V gene are MNHEY and SVGAGI. The CDR3 has 15 residues. After removal of 0 bases from V and 3 bases from J, the junction contained 4 bases not matched to a gene. The CDR3: CASSYSEGAYTEAFF. In DNA, the CDR3 is TGTGCCAGCAGTTACTCTGAGGGGGCCTACACTGAAGCTTTCTTT.

This chain uses TRBV20-1 with TRBJ1-2; D is undetermined. The germline V gene encodes CDR1 DFQATT and CDR2 SNEGSKA (reference sequence). The CDR3 contains 11 residues. Trimming removed 3 bases from V and 2 bases from J, with 4 bases in between. The CDR3 region has the DNA TGCAGTGCTAGTATAAACTATGGCTACACCTTC. This translates into CSASINYGYTF.

The gene calls are TRBV28 and TRBJ2-5, with 7 bases matching TRBD1. The CDR3 length is 16 residues. Germline CDR1 is MDHEN and CDR2 is SYDVKM. V shed 2 bases and J 4 bases; nucleotides not matched to a gene: 10. CDR3 protein: CASSLLGKGAGETQYF. Here the CDR3 DNA reads TGTGCCAGCAGTTTACTAGGAAAGGGGGCAGGAGAGACCCAGTACTTC.

The V gene is TRBV5-1, the J gene TRBJ2-1, with TRBD2 identical over 10 bases. Germline V gene sequence: CDR1 SGHRS, CDR2 YFSETQ. V trimming: 1 base; J trimming: 3 bases; junction bases outside the gene matches: 4. The CDR3 runs 16 residues. The CDR3 DNA follows: TGCGCCAGCAGCTTGACGACTAGCGGGTTCTACAATGAGCAGTTCTTC. This codes for CASSLTTSGFYNEQFF.

This clone has just a few counts. The chain is built from TRBV30 and TRBJ1-5; perhaps TRBD1 as D (6 bases). Per germline, CDR1 GTSNPN and CDR2 SVGIG (reference sequence). The germline V and J ends were trimmed by 5 bases and 9 bases, with 23 bases remaining between them. This CDR3 spans 15 amino acids. CDR3 sequence reads: CAWSTGTGKGGPQHF. Written as DNA, the CDR3 is TGTGCCTGGTCCACCGGGACCGGGAAAGGGGGGCCCCAGCATTTT. The entire variable domain, with the rest obtained from reference TRBV30 and TRBJ1-5, is as follows: SQTIHQWPATLVQPVGSPLSLECTVEGTSNPNLYWYRQAAGRGLQLLFYSVGIGQISSEVPQNLSASRPQDRQFILSSKKLLLSDSGFYLCAWSTGTGKGGPQHFGDGTRLSIL.

A few counts support this clone. V gene TRBV27 combines with J gene TRBJ2-2; D is ambiguous. The CDR3 extends over 12 amino acids. Germline V CDR1 and CDR2: MNHEY, SMNVEV (reference sequence). V lost 3 bases, J lost 6 bases, and 5 bases lay in between. The CDR3 bases are TGTGCCAGCAGTTTCGGGTCCGGGGAGCTGTTTTTT. This sequence encodes CASSFGSGELFF.

The chain joins TRBV7-9 to TRBJ1-2, with a weak D call TRBD1 (5 bases). Germline CDR1 is SEHNR and CDR2 is FQNEAQ (reference sequence). V gave up 5 bases and J gave up 12 bases, with 16 bases separating them. This CDR3 has 12 residues. CDR3 nucleotides: TGTGCCAGCAGCCCGAGCAAACAGGACCACACCTTC. Protein sequence: CASSPSKQDHTF.

In this sample, this clone turned up a few times. The J gene is TRBJ2-5, the V gene TRBV27; 8 bases are shared with TRBD2. The germline V gene encodes CDR1 MNHEY and CDR2 SMNVEV (reference sequence). V shed 8 bases and J 5 bases; nucleotides not matched to a gene: 1. The CDR3 is 11 residues long. The CDR3 coding sequence is TGTGCCAGCGGGACTAGTGAGACCCAGTACTTC. Translated, it gives CASGTSETQYF.

The chain has TRBV7-9 and TRBJ1-5; TRBD1 might be the D (5 bases). Germline-derived CDR1 and CDR2 are SEHNR and FQNEAQ (reference sequence). CDR3 length: 15 amino acids. Trimming took 2 bases from V and 7 from J, leaving 15 bases between them. The CDR3: CASSLSGGSHQPQHF. In nucleotides, the CDR3 is TGTGCCAGCAGCTTATCCGGGGGATCGCACCAGCCCCAGCATTTT. The full variable domain, completed using reference TRBV7-9 and TRBJ1-5, is DTGVSQNPRHKITKRGQNVTFRCDPISEHNRLYWYRQTLGQGPEFLTYFQNEAQLEKSRLLSDRFSAERPKGSFSTLEIQRTEQGDSAMYLCASSLSGGSHQPQHFGDGTRLSIL.

The V call is TRBV4-3, the J call TRBJ2-5; unclear D gene. Trimming shortened V by 0 bases and J by 4 bases, and 6 bases separated the two germline ends. From germline, CDR1 is LGHNA and CDR2 YSLEER. CDR3 length equals 13 residues. The CDR3 DNA reads TGCGCCAGCAGCCAAGATCGCGGAGAGACCCAGTACTTC. This encodes CASSQDRGETQYF.

The chain couples TRBV18 to TRBJ1-5, with TRBD1 matching 7 bases. Germline CDR1 KGHSH, CDR2 LQKENI. The junction had 5 bases not matched to a gene; V was cut back by 1 base and J by 2 bases. This CDR3 spans 16 amino acids. For the CDR3, the DNA is TGTGCCAGCTCACCACAAGAGGGGGCTGGCAATCAGCCCCAGCATTTT. Its translation is CASSPQEGAGNQPQHF.

The chain has TRBV27 and TRBJ1-3; 7 nucleotides agree with TRBD1. Trimming at V came to 5 bases and at J to 2 bases, leaving 15 bases not matched to a gene. The CDR3 has 18 amino acids. The germline V gene has CDR1 MNHEY and CDR2 SMNVEV (reference sequence). CDR3 protein: CASSTRQGRNLAGNTIYF. The CDR3 region has the DNA TGTGCCAGCAGTACCAGACAGGGTCGAAACTTAGCTGGAAACACCATATATTTT.

The rearrangement joins TRBV27 to TRBJ2-7, with D possibly matching TRBD2 (5 bases). The V gene lost 2 bases and the J gene lost 0 bases, with 5 bases spanning the gap. Germline assignment: CDR1 MNHEY and CDR2 SMNVEV (reference sequence). This CDR3 comprises 13 residues. CDR3 region: CASSLRGSYEQYF. The CDR3 region has the DNA TGTGCCAGCAGTTTACGGGGCTCCTACGAGCAGTACTTC.

The rearrangement links TRBV6-5 to TRBJ1-1, with D hard to call. The CDR3 is 15 amino acids. Germline V gene data show CDR1 as MNHEY and CDR2 as SVGAGI. The ends were cut back, 0 bases at V and 5 bases at J, with 13 bases in the middle. Written as DNA, the CDR3 is TGTGCCAGCAGTTACTCGCGGGAGGGAACGACTGAAGCTTTCTTT. As protein: CASSYSREGTTEAFF.

The table lists this clone with a few counts. V usage is TRBV28 and J usage is TRBJ1-5; D gene unclear. V shed 6 bases and J shed 5 bases, with 14 bases lying between them. Germline V gene lookup returns CDR1 MDHEN and CDR2 SYDVKM. The CDR3 sequence is 14 residues long. CDR3 in amino acids: CASRKQLPHQPQHF. The CDR3 DNA reads TGTGCCAGCAGGAAACAGCTTCCCCATCAGCCCCAGCATTTT.

The J gene is TRBJ2-3, the V gene TRBV5-1; D is perhaps TRBD2 (6 bases). The CDR3 spans 15 residues. The germline CDR1 and CDR2 sequences are SGHRS and YFSETQ. With 4 bases removed from V and 1 base from J, the gap between germline ends came to 13 bases. In DNA form, the CDR3 reads TGCGCCAGCAGCACTGCGGGGCGGGGCACAGATACGCAGTATTTT. It codes for CASSTAGRGTDTQYF.

The gene calls are TRBV6-1 and TRBJ1-2; TRBD1 is a possible D gene (5 bases). Germline V lookup: CDR1 MNHNS, CDR2 SASEGT. The CDR3 has 13 amino acids. Trimming pared 3 bases from V and 0 bases from J, leaving 5 bases between. CDR3 region: CASSETANYGYTF. The CDR3 DNA sequence: TGTGCCAGCAGTGAGACAGCTAACTATGGCTACACCTTC.

The rearrangement joins TRBV28 to TRBJ2-7; D gene unclear. V was pared by 8 bases and J by 0 bases, with 11 bases between. This CDR3 is built from 13 residues. Looked up from germline, CDR1 is MDHEN and CDR2 is SYDVKM. CDR3 loop: CASRVESSYEQYF. The CDR3 region has the DNA TGTGCCAGCCGGGTCGAAAGCTCCTACGAGCAGTACTTC.

The J gene is TRBJ2-2, the V gene TRBV7-3; 11 nucleotides agree with TRBD1. CDR1 is SGHTA, CDR2 FQGTGA, per germline. Trimming cost V 5 bases and J 3 bases; bases outside gene matches: 5. This CDR3 region has 16 residues. The CDR3 sequence: CASSQDRGPYTGELFF. CDR3 in DNA: TGTGCCAGCAGCCAGGACAGGGGGCCTTACACCGGGGAGCTGTTTTTT.

The chain combines TRBV23-1 with TRBJ2-2; D remains unclear. TRBV23-1 is noted as an ORF with a role that remains uncertain. Trimming took off 8 bases at V and 3 bases at J, with 4 bases between the two ends. The CDR3 is 11 residues long. The CDR3 DNA follows: TGCGCCAGCCATCACACCGGGGAGCTGTTTTTT. Translated, it gives CASHHTGELFF.

This clone was recorded only once. The chain links TRBV6-4 to TRBJ1-5; 8 nucleotides agree with TRBD1. J gave up 5 bases and V 0 bases, and 6 bases lay outside the gene matches. The CDR3 length is 16 residues. Germline-derived CDR1 and CDR2 are MRHNA and SNTAGT. This CDR3 reads CASSDSQDRVHQPQHF. The CDR3 DNA reads TGTGCCAGCAGTGACTCACAGGACAGGGTGCATCAGCCCCAGCATTTT.

The rearrangement uses TRBV20-1 and TRBJ1-2; D gene uncertain. This CDR3 comprises 11 residues. Germline V gives CDR1 DFQATT, CDR2 SNEGSKA (reference sequence). Trimming left V 3 bases short and J 7 bases short, with 9 bases between. The CDR3 DNA reads TGCAGTGCTAGCCAGCAGGTTGGCTACACCTTC. Its translation: CSASQQVGYTF.

The rearrangement links TRBV30 to TRBJ1-1; 7 nucleotides agree with TRBD1. Germline V gene sequence: CDR1 GTSNPN, CDR2 SVGIG (reference sequence). This CDR3 contains 15 residues. The junction had 15 bases not matched to a gene; V was cut back by 1 base and J by 10 bases. The CDR3 region is CAWSGTGFFTRGAFF. CDR3 DNA sequence: TGTGCCTGGAGTGGGACAGGATTCTTTACCCGGGGAGCTTTCTTT. Together with reference TRBV30 and TRBJ1-1, the CDR3 gives the full variable domain: SQTIHQWPATLVQPVGSPLSLECTVEGTSNPNLYWYRQAAGRGLQLLFYSVGIGQISSEVPQNLSASRPQDRQFILSSKKLLLSDSGFYLCAWSGTGFFTRGAFFGQGTRLTVV.

This clone was seen a single time. The chain links TRBV5-1 to TRBJ2-1, with D possibly matching TRBD1 (6 bases). V was pared by 4 bases and J by 0 bases, with 11 bases between. This CDR3 spans 15 amino acids. From germline, CDR1 is SGHRS and CDR2 YFSETQ. The CDR3 DNA reads as TGCGCCAGCAGCCATAAAGGGGGCTCCTACAATGAGCAGTTCTTC. Encoded protein: CASSHKGGSYNEQFF. Full variable domain (missing parts from reference TRBV5-1 and TRBJ2-1): KAGVTQTPRYLIKTRGQQVTLSCSPISGHRSVSWYQQTPGQGLQFLFEYFSETQRNKGNFPGRFSGRQFSNSRSEMNVSTLELGDSALYLCASSHKGGSYNEQFFGPGTRLTVL.

The gene calls are TRBV10-3 and TRBJ1-1; 10 bases agree with TRBD1. The CDR3 is 14 residues long. In germline, CDR1 is ENHRY, CDR2 SYGVKD. V lost 1 base to trimming and J lost 7 bases; unmatched junction nucleotides: 3. CDR3 nucleotide sequence: TGTGCCATCAGTGAGTTGACAGGGGGCCTTGAAGCTTTCTTT. Residues: CAISELTGGLEAFF.